These T cell receptor beta chains were read from a single sample in a study of shared clonotypes between healthy human individuals. Produced via immunoSEQ multiplex PCR; TCRdb's table is partial and in-frame only. The data hold over a million clones, with about 84% observed a single time. Sequenced input: memory CD4+ T cells from PBMCs. These receptors originate from a man younger than 35 in good health. Some clones in this sample may be carry-over from other donors' samples. The CDR3 runs from the conserved cysteine through the conserved F or W. The D gene is left open where the match is weak. Only part of the rows carry a size: once, few, many, or a class if the clone is expanded.

j_gene	d_gene	v_gene	abundance	CDR3nt	CDR3aa
TRBJ2-3	-	TRBV5-1	once	TGCGCCAGCAGCTTGGTACAGGGCACAGATACGCAGTATTTT	CASSLVQGTDTQYF
TRBJ2-1	-	TRBV29-1	-	TGCAGCGCCGGGAAACAGAGCTCCTACAATGAGCAGTTCTTC	CSAGKQSSYNEQFF
TRBJ2-7	-	TRBV28	-	TGTGCCAGCAGTTTGAAATACGAGCAGTACTTC	CASSLKYEQYF
TRBJ1-5	TRBD1	TRBV4-1	-	TGCGCCAGCAGCCAAGATCCGACAGGGAATAGCAATCAGCCCCAGCATTTT	CASSQDPTGNSNQPQHF
TRBJ2-5	TRBD1	TRBV5-6	-	TGTGCCAGCACTGACAGGGGCCAAGAGACCCAGTACTTC	CASTDRGQETQYF
TRBJ2-1	-	TRBV5-1	once	TGCGCCAGCAGCTTGGAGGTTAACAATGAGCAGTTCTTC	CASSLEVNNEQFF
TRBJ1-1	TRBD1	TRBV5-1	-	TGCGCCAGCAGCTTGTCACAGGGGGCGGAGGCTGAAGCTTTCTTT	CASSLSQGAEAEAFF
TRBJ2-7	-	TRBV6-1	few	TGTGCCAGCAGTGATGGGGGGCCCTACGAGCAGTACTTC	CASSDGGPYEQYF
TRBJ2-6	-	TRBV9	many	TGTGCCAGCAGCGTGCGCAGGGGATTTCCCATCTCTGGGGCCAACGTCCTGACTTTC	CASSVRRGFPISGANVLTF
TRBJ2-3	TRBD2	TRBV29-1	-	TGCAGCGTTGGCCTTGGTGGGAGGGCCTCAGATACGCAGTATTTT	CSVGLGGRASDTQYF
TRBJ1-4	-	TRBV5-5	-	TGTGCCAGCAGATCTAGACGGTCAACTAATGAAAAACTGTTTTTT	CASRSRRSTNEKLFF
TRBJ2-3	TRBD1	TRBV2	-	TGTGCCAGCCGACAGGGGCTGGATACGCAGTATTTT	CASRQGLDTQYF
TRBJ2-1	-	TRBV14	-	TGTGCCAGCAGCCAAGCAAACTACAATGAGCAGTTCTTC	CASSQANYNEQFF
TRBJ2-7	TRBD2	TRBV7-2	many	TGTGCCAGCAGCTTAGCGGGGTCTAGCGGGAAATACGAGCAGTACTTC	CASSLAGSSGKYEQYF